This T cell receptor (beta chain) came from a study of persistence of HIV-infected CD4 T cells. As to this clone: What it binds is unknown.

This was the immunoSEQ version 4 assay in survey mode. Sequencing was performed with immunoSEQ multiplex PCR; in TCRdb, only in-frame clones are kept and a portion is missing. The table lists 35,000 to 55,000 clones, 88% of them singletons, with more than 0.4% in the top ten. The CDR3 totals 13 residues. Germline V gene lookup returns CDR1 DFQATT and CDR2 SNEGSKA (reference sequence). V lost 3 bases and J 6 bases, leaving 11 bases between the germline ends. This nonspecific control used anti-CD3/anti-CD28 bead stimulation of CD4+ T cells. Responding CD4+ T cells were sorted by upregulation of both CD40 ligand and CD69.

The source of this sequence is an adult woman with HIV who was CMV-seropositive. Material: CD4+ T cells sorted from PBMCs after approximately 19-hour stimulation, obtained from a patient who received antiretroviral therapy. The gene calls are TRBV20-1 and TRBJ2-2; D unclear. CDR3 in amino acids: CSASREIPGELFF. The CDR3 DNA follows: TGCAGTGCTAGTAGGGAAATCCCCGGGGAGCTGTTTTTT.